The sample holds many counts of the clone carrying this TCR beta chain. MiXCR was used by TCRdb to re-call the PCR reads. In the table there are approximately 84,000 clones, under 15% of which are singletons. These data belong to a study of metastatic and nonmetastatic thyroid tumors. The V gene's germline CDR1 is MDHEN and CDR2 SYDVKM. With V trimmed by 6 bases and J by 2 bases, 12 bases remained unmatched. The CDR3 is 16 residues long. Thyroid surgery took place with no prior treatment in any patient. Material for sequencing was blood. This receptor was taken from a female donor with papillary thyroid cancer or a benign thyroid nodule (not recorded which). Some clones in this sample may be carry-over from other donors' samples. J is TRBJ1-1 and V is TRBV28; 7 bases are shared with TRBD1. CDR3 in DNA: TGTGCCAGCAGAAATCTCAGGGGGGGGATAAACACTGAAGCTTTCTTT. Its translation is CASRNLRGGINTEAFF.